These 31 T cell receptor beta chains share one sample of origin, sequenced in a study. TCRdb re-called the RT-PCR reads with MiXCR, one entry per CDR3 protein. The data contain 550,000 to 750,000 distinct CDR3 sequences, 11% to 15% of them singletons. The specimen sequenced was memory CD4+ T cells from blood. The source is a female donor in good health, serving as a healthy control.

This clonotype was observed a handful of times. This chain uses TRBV7-8 with TRBJ2-7; D gene unclear. Trimming shortened V by 6 bases and J by 6 bases, and 15 bases separated the two germline ends. Germline V CDR1 and CDR2: SGHVS, FQNEAQ. This CDR3 region has 13 residues. The CDR3, as DNA: TGTGCCAGCAGTTCTGACCGTTCGGGCGAGCAGTACTTC. Its translation is CASSSDRSGEQYF.

This clonotype was picked up a small number of times. This chain connects TRBV12-3 or TRBV12-4 to TRBJ1-1; TRBD1 matches 9 bases. V shed 4 bases, J shed 5 bases, and the junction held 5 bases outside the gene matches. This CDR3 has 14 residues. The CDR3 loop is CASSSTGGWTEAFF. CDR3 in DNA: TGTGCCAGCAGTTCGACAGGGGGTTGGACTGAAGCTTTCTTT.

J is TRBJ2-1 and V is TRBV28, with 7 positions matching TRBD1. Germline CDR1 is MDHEN and CDR2 is SYDVKM. The CDR3 has 10 amino acids. In nucleotides, the CDR3 is TGTGAGGACAGGTACAATGAGCAGTTCTTC. Protein sequence: CEDRYNEQFF.

This clonotype was detected only a few times. The J gene is TRBJ1-6, the V gene TRBV12-3 or TRBV12-4; unclear D gene. This CDR3 is 15 amino acids long. V was clipped by 3 bases and J by 0 bases, with 6 bases between them. The CDR3 region is CASSLRSSYNSPLHF. The CDR3 coding sequence is TGTGCCAGCAGTTTGCGGAGCTCCTATAATTCACCCCTCCACTTT.

The chain uses TRBV15 and TRBJ2-2; D perhaps matches TRBD2 (6 bases). V lost 0 bases and J 0 bases, leaving 8 bases between the germline ends. Per the germline V gene, CDR1 is LNHNV and CDR2 is YYDKDF (reference sequence). The CDR3 contains 16 residues. CDR3: CATSREGGTNTGELFF. The CDR3 DNA sequence: TGTGCCACCAGCAGAGAGGGGGGAACGAACACCGGGGAGCTGTTTTTT.

Only a few counts were recorded for this clonotype. The chain links TRBV20-1 to TRBJ2-3, with unresolved D. Germline CDR1 reads DFQATT; CDR2 reads SNEGSKA (reference sequence). Trimming cost V 6 bases and J 2 bases, with 9 bases left between them. The CDR3 is made up of 12 amino acids. Here the CDR3 DNA reads TGCAGTGCAAAGGGCTTCACAGATACGCAGTATTTT. Its protein is CSAKGFTDTQYF.

This clonotype appeared many times. Here the CDR3 DNA reads TGTGCCAGCAGACAGGGACTAGCGGGGCCCTACGAGCAGTACTTC. Translated, it gives CASRQGLAGPYEQYF. The gene calls are TRBV12-3 or TRBV12-4 and TRBJ2-7; 13 bases agree with TRBD2. V shed 6 bases, J shed 2 bases, and the junction held 4 bases outside the gene matches. The CDR3 length is 15 residues.

There are a few counts of this clonotype. The chain links TRBV9 to TRBJ1-3; D not certain. Germline V gives CDR1 SGDLS, CDR2 YYNGEE. This CDR3 contains 17 residues. V dropped 0 bases and J dropped 4 bases, with 17 bases sitting between them. The CDR3 spells CASSVGGGNRNGNTIYF. The DNA for the CDR3 is TGTGCCAGCAGCGTAGGTGGAGGGAACAGAAACGGAAACACCATATATTTT. Based on the CDR3 plus reference TRBV9 and TRBJ1-3, the full variable domain is DSGVTQTPKHLITATGQRVTLRCSPRSGDLSVYWYQQSLDQGLQFLIQYYNGEERAKGNILERFSAQQFPDLHSELNLSSLELGDSALYFCASSVGGGNRNGNTIYFGEGSWLTVV.

This clonotype showed up many times. The J gene is TRBJ1-2, the V gene TRBV7-3, with 8 nucleotides matching TRBD1. The germline CDR1 and CDR2 sequences are SGHTA and FQGTGA. The CDR3 spans 13 residues. J was trimmed by 6 bases and V by 5 bases; bases with no gene match: 5. As DNA, the CDR3 is TGTGCCAGCAGCCGGACAGGGAGGGATGGCTACACCTTC. Its protein is CASSRTGRDGYTF.

The chain links TRBV2 to TRBJ1-6, with D possibly matching TRBD1 (5 bases). The CDR3 totals 15 residues. Germline lookup yields CDR1 SNHLY and CDR2 FYNNEI. Trimming pared 5 bases from V and 9 bases from J, leaving 17 bases between. The CDR3 region is CASSSGTDMFSPLHF. The CDR3 nucleotides are TGTGCCAGCAGTTCCGGGACGGATATGTTTTCACCCCTCCACTTT. Together with reference TRBV2 and TRBJ1-6, the CDR3 gives the full variable domain: EPEVTQTPSHQVTQMGQEVILRCVPISNHLYFYWYRQILGQKVEFLVSFYNNEISEKSEIFDDQFSVERPDGSNFTLKIRSTKLEDSAMYFCASSSGTDMFSPLHFGNGTRLTVT.

This clonotype occurred many times. This rearrangement joins TRBV7-9 to TRBJ1-2; D perhaps matches TRBD1 (5 bases). From germline, CDR1 is SEHNR and CDR2 FQNEAQ (reference sequence). The V end was cut by 5 bases, the J end by 3 bases, with 22 bases between. The CDR3 runs 17 residues. The CDR3: CASSLNAVSAGDYGYTF. The DNA for the CDR3 is TGTGCCAGCAGCCTCAATGCCGTATCAGCGGGGGACTATGGCTACACCTTC.

At least ten counts were recorded for this clonotype. The gene calls are TRBV6-1 and TRBJ1-1, with 11 positions matching TRBD1. In germline, CDR1 is MNHNS, CDR2 SASEGT. The CDR3 extends over 16 amino acids. Trimming took 6 bases from V and 4 from J; bases not matched to a gene: 10. In DNA, the CDR3 is TGTGCCAGCAGGTCAAATCCCGGGACAGGGGGCACTGAAGCTTTCTTT. Protein sequence: CASRSNPGTGGTEAFF.

A word on this clonotype: Possible read error: a much larger clone is one base away. The rearrangement uses TRBV7-3 and TRBJ2-3, with D hard to call. V shed 0 bases and J shed 5 bases, with 6 bases lying between them. Per germline, CDR1 SGHTA and CDR2 FQGTGA. CDR3 length: 13 amino acids. The CDR3 nucleotides read TGTGCCAGCAGCTTAACCTTCAAAGATACGCAGTATTTT. Its protein product is CASSLTFKDTQYF.

The V call is TRBV20-1, the J call TRBJ1-5; 8 nucleotides match TRBD1. Trimming at V came to 3 bases and at J to 11 bases, leaving 15 bases not matched to a gene. The CDR3 sequence is 15 residues long. Looked up from germline, CDR1 is DFQATT and CDR2 is SNEGSKA (reference sequence). The CDR3 loop is CSARDRDRPSRTQHF. The CDR3, as DNA: TGCAGTGCTAGGGACCGGGACAGGCCCTCGAGGACCCAGCATTTT.

V and J are TRBV5-4 and TRBJ2-1, with TRBD2 matching over 11 bases. The trim removed 4 bases at V and 5 bases at J, leaving 5 bases unmatched. Germline CDR1 is SGHNT and CDR2 is YYREEE (reference sequence). The CDR3 consists of 15 residues. CDR3 protein: CASSRRLAGNNEQFF. In DNA form, the CDR3 reads TGTGCCAGCAGCCGCCGACTAGCGGGGAACAATGAGCAGTTCTTC.

The chain carries TRBV29-1 and TRBJ1-5; 7 bases match TRBD1. Per the germline V gene, CDR1 is SQVTM and CDR2 is ANQGSEA. V dropped 4 bases and J dropped 3; count of bases not matched to a gene: 3. This CDR3 is 13 amino acids long. Here the CDR3 DNA reads TGCAGCGTTGGGACAGGATTCAATCAGCCCCAGCATTTT. Its protein is CSVGTGFNQPQHF.

This clonotype was detected many times. The gene calls are TRBV6-6 and TRBJ2-7; 7 bases line up with TRBD1. The trim removed 9 bases at V and 3 bases at J, leaving 11 bases unmatched. The CDR3 sequence is 14 residues long. Germline V gene lookup returns CDR1 MNHNY and CDR2 SVGAGI (reference sequence). DNA for the CDR3: TGTGCCAGTCAATCCGGGACAGAGAACTACGAGCAGTACTTC. Encoded protein: CASQSGTENYEQYF.

The chain has TRBV5-1 and TRBJ2-5; TRBD1 matches at 9 bases. V dropped 0 bases and J dropped 5; count of bases not matched to a gene: 5. The CDR3 runs to 15 residues. Germline CDR1 SGHRS, CDR2 YFSETQ. The CDR3 loop is CASSLGTGDGETQYF. The CDR3, as DNA: TGCGCCAGCAGCTTGGGGACAGGGGACGGGGAGACCCAGTACTTC.

This clonotype was observed a few times. The chain couples TRBV11-3 to TRBJ1-1; D possibly corresponds to TRBD1 (6 bases). This CDR3 region has 15 residues. The V end lost 5 bases, the J end lost 1 base, and 14 bases lay between the germline ends. Per germline, CDR1 SGHNT and CDR2 YENEEA. DNA of the CDR3: TGTGCCAGCAGCCCGCAAGGGACACCGAACACTGAAGCTTTCTTT. Translating it yields CASSPQGTPNTEAFF. Drawing the rest from reference TRBV11-3 and TRBJ1-1, the complete variable domain is EAGVVQSPRYKIIEKKQPVAFWCNPISGHNTLYWYLQNLGQGPELLIRYENEEAVDDSQLPKDRFSAERLKGVDSTLKIQPAELGDSAVYLCASSPQGTPNTEAFFGQGTRLTVV.

This clonotype was counted many times. J is TRBJ2-7 and V is TRBV7-2; TRBD2 agrees at 8 bases. The V and J ends lost 5 bases and 5 bases, in that order; junction bases with no gene match: 8. In germline, CDR1 is SGHTA, CDR2 FQGNSA. This CDR3 region has 14 residues. CDR3 protein: CASSARLASHEQYF. In nucleotides, the CDR3 is TGTGCCAGCAGCGCCCGACTAGCGAGCCACGAGCAGTACTTC.

The chain combines TRBV5-1 with TRBJ2-5; the D is unclear. With 0 bases removed from V and 3 bases from J, the gap between germline ends came to 15 bases. This CDR3 has 16 amino acids. CDR1 and CDR2 from the germline V gene are SGHRS and YFSETQ. The CDR3: CASSLGGQATKETQYF. The DNA for the CDR3 is TGCGCCAGCAGCTTGGGTGGCCAGGCTACTAAAGAGACCCAGTACTTC.

This clonotype was seen more than once but under ten times. The gene calls are TRBV5-5 and TRBJ2-1; D ambiguous. The CDR3 spans 14 residues. From germline, CDR1 is SGHKS and CDR2 YYEKEE (reference sequence). Trimming removed 0 bases at V and 8 bases at J, with 12 bases between. CDR3 protein: CASSLEVVLDEQFF. CDR3 coding DNA: TGTGCCAGCAGCTTGGAGGTGGTTTTAGATGAGCAGTTCTTC.

This clonotype was seen many times. The chain employs TRBV7-2 and TRBJ2-1; 10 nucleotides agree with TRBD2. J lost 2 bases, V lost 5 bases, and 3 bases had no gene match. CDR1 SGHTA and CDR2 FQGNSA come from the germline V gene. The CDR3 contains 15 residues. Written as DNA, the CDR3 is TGTGCCAGCAGCCCGACTAGCGGGCCCTACAATGAGCAGTTCTTC. Translating it yields CASSPTSGPYNEQFF.

The J gene is TRBJ2-5, the V gene TRBV6-4; D possibly corresponds to TRBD2 (5 bases). V lost 10 bases to trimming and J lost 1 base, with 13 bases between them. Looked up from germline, CDR1 is MRHNA and CDR2 is SNTAGT. This CDR3 is 13 amino acids long. This CDR3 reads CATAREFQETQYF. The DNA for the CDR3 is TGTGCCACCGCCCGGGAATTCCAAGAGACCCAGTACTTC.

The chain recombines TRBV20-1 with TRBJ1-2, with D uncertain. The V gene lost 1 base and the J gene lost 4 bases, with 13 bases spanning the gap. The germline gives CDR1 DFQATT, CDR2 SNEGSKA (reference sequence). This CDR3 spans 14 amino acids. As DNA, the CDR3 is TGCAGTGCTAGAGGGGATCTACCCGTCTATGGCTACACCTTC. This gives the protein CSARGDLPVYGYTF.

The genes are TRBV12-3 or TRBV12-4 and TRBJ2-1; 9 bases are shared with TRBD2. After removal of 1 base from V and 9 bases from J, the junction contained 10 bases not matched to a gene. The CDR3 extends over 16 amino acids. CDR3 bases: TGTGCCAGCAGTTTAGGCGGGGGGGGCTTCTTCGGTGAGCAGTTCTTC. This sequence encodes CASSLGGGGFFGEQFF.

The sample holds a few counts of this clonotype. The chain employs TRBV12-3 or TRBV12-4 and TRBJ1-5; D remains unclear. The CDR3 runs to 16 residues. Trimming took off 5 bases at V and 3 bases at J, with 17 bases between the two ends. The CDR3: CASSPRGGTSNQPQHF. CDR3 bases: TGTGCCAGCAGTCCACGTGGAGGCACCTCCAATCAGCCCCAGCATTTT.

This clonotype was seen ten or more times. The chain has TRBV7-2 and TRBJ2-3, with TRBD1 identical over 10 bases. The germline gives CDR1 SGHTA, CDR2 FQGNSA. V shed 3 bases, J shed 4 bases, and the junction held 4 bases outside the gene matches. The CDR3 is 15 residues long. In nucleotides, the CDR3 is TGTGCCAGCAGCTTGGGACAGGGGATGGCAGATACGCAGTATTTT. This sequence encodes CASSLGQGMADTQYF.

This clonotype was recorded a few times. The chain uses TRBV9 and TRBJ2-1, with TRBD2 matching 7 bases. Germline values: CDR1 SGDLS, CDR2 YYNGEE. This CDR3 comprises 18 residues. Germline trimming cut 1 base from V and 0 bases from J; bases unmatched to any gene: 10. Written as DNA, the CDR3 is TGTGCCAGCAGCGTACGCGGGAGAACTCAGAGCTCCTACAATGAGCAGTTCTTC. Protein sequence: CASSVRGRTQSSYNEQFF.

This clonotype was observed many times. The rearrangement links TRBV5-1 to TRBJ1-2; TRBD1 aligns across 8 bases. In germline, CDR1 is SGHRS, CDR2 YFSETQ. J was trimmed by 0 bases and V by 3 bases; bases with no gene match: 4. CDR3 size: 15 residues. Written as DNA, the CDR3 is TGCGCCAGCAGCTGGACAGGGTACTCTAACTATGGCTACACCTTC. Protein product: CASSWTGYSNYGYTF. Combining the CDR3 with reference TRBV5-1 and TRBJ1-2 gives the whole variable domain KAGVTQTPRYLIKTRGQQVTLSCSPISGHRSVSWYQQTPGQGLQFLFEYFSETQRNKGNFPGRFSGRQFSNSRSEMNVSTLELGDSALYLCASSWTGYSNYGYTFGSGTRLTVV.

This clonotype was found many times. The rearrangement links TRBV12-3 or TRBV12-4 to TRBJ1-5, with D unresolved. The CDR3 has 14 amino acids. With 1 base removed from V and 10 bases from J, the gap between germline ends came to 14 bases. This CDR3 is CASSLEGSQAPQHF. The CDR3 coding sequence is TGTGCCAGCAGTTTAGAGGGCAGTCAAGCACCCCAGCATTTT.